This is a list of T cell receptor beta chains from one sample in a study of OX40 agonist ivuxolimab in advanced cancers. Here immunoSEQ multiplex PCR was the method, and the copy in TCRdb shows in-frame clones only, minus some. Of 60,000 to 85,000 clones listed, roughly 91% are singletons. Material: CD4+ or CD8+ T cells sorted from blood, obtained in a trial of the OX40 agonist ivuxolimab. The source of these receptors is an adult with an advanced solid tumor such as melanoma, head and neck, liver or kidney cancer. Both conserved end residues are part of each CDR3. D genes are given only for firm matches. The size of a clone is reported for some rows only, either as once, few or many, or as a class for expanded clones.

J	V	length	D	size	DNA	CDR3
TRBJ1-6	TRBV2	14	TRBD1	-	TGTGCCAGCAGAGGGGACAGCGTCAATTCACCCCTCCACTTT	CASRGDSVNSPLHF
TRBJ2-3	TRBV7-2	12	-	-	TGTGCCAGCAGCTATGCCTCAGATACGCAGTATTTT	CASSYASDTQYF
TRBJ2-2	TRBV5-1	16	TRBD1	-	TGCGCCAGCAGCAAAGGACAGGCGCTGAACACCGGGGAGCTGTTTTTT	CASSKGQALNTGELFF
TRBJ2-7	TRBV5-4	15	-	many	TGTGCCAGCAGCGGCGGTAAGGGGCTATTCTACGAGCAGTACTTC	CASSGGKGLFYEQYF
TRBJ2-7	TRBV6-1	17	TRBD2	-	TGTGCCAGCAGTGAAGCGGCCGGACTAGCGGGCCTCTACGAGCAGTACTTC	CASSEAAGLAGLYEQYF
TRBJ1-3	TRBV6-6	15	TRBD1	-	TGTGCCAGCAGTCCCGGGACAGGGGGTGGAAACACCATATATTTT	CASSPGTGGGNTIYF
TRBJ2-7	TRBV11-2	14	-	-	TGTGCCAGCAGCCCTGGTACTGGATCCTACGAGCAGTACTTC	CASSPGTGSYEQYF
TRBJ1-1	TRBV5-1	13	TRBD1	-	TGCGCCAGCAGCCGGGACAGAAGCACTGAAGCTTTCTTT	CASSRDRSTEAFF
TRBJ2-1	TRBV5-8	14	TRBD2	-	TGTGCCAGCAGCCCGAGCGGGAACAACAATGAGCAGTTCTTC	CASSPSGNNNEQFF
TRBJ2-2	TRBV11-2	16	TRBD2	-	TGTGCCAGCAGCCCCCTAGCGGGAGGGACCGGCGGGGAGCTGTTTTTT	CASSPLAGGTGGELFF
TRBJ1-5	TRBV18	16	TRBD1	-	TGTGCCAGCTCTCTAAACGGACAGGCCAGCAATCAGCCCCAGCATTTT	CASSLNGQASNQPQHF
TRBJ1-1	TRBV18	14	-	-	TGTGCCAGCTCACCCACAGCGCCGGGCACTGAAGCTTTCTTT	CASSPTAPGTEAFF
TRBJ1-4	TRBV18	14	-	-	TGTGCCAGCTCACCACCACTCCCTGGGGAAAAACTGTTTTTT	CASSPPLPGEKLFF
TRBJ1-4	TRBV4-2	13	-	once	TGTGCCAGCAGCAGGGGAGGGGATGAAAAACTGTTTTTT	CASSRGGDEKLFF
TRBJ2-2	TRBV5-4	15	-	few	TGTGCCAGCAGCTCCCGGCGAGAGAACACCGGGGAGCTGTTTTTT	CASSSRRENTGELFF
TRBJ1-2	TRBV6-5	13	-	-	TGTGCCAGCAACGCAGAATCCTACTATGGCTACACCTTC	CASNAESYYGYTF
TRBJ2-2	TRBV18	12	-	-	TGTGCCAGCTCACCCGGGGACGGGGAGCTGTTTTTT	CASSPGDGELFF
TRBJ2-1	TRBV5-4	16	TRBD2	-	TGTGCCAGCAGCCCGACGCCGGGACTAGCCGTCGATGAGCAGTTCTTC	CASSPTPGLAVDEQFF
TRBJ1-2	TRBV28	15	-	-	TGTGCCAGCAACACAGGGATGGGGAGGAACTATGGCTACACCTTC	CASNTGMGRNYGYTF
TRBJ1-1	TRBV27	14	-	-	TGTGCCAGCAGTTTATGGGGCCTAAACACTGAAGCTTTCTTT	CASSLWGLNTEAFF
TRBJ1-6	TRBV27	19	-	-	TGTGCCAGCAGTTCATACCTCTGGGTGGGGGCCTCCTATAATTCACCCCTCCACTTT	CASSSYLWVGASYNSPLHF
TRBJ1-5	TRBV30	15	-	-	TGTGCCTGGAGTGTAGGAGGGGCCTCCAATCAGCCCCAGCATTTT	CAWSVGGASNQPQHF
TRBJ2-7	TRBV7-8	14	-	-	TGTGCCAGCAGCTTACAAAGGGCTTTTGGGGAGCAGTACTTC	CASSLQRAFGEQYF
TRBJ2-7	TRBV5-1	17	TRBD2	-	TGCGCCAGCAGCAAACTAGCGGGAGGGATGAGCTCCTACGAGCAGTACTTC	CASSKLAGGMSSYEQYF
TRBJ2-1	TRBV28	12	-	-	TGTGCCATACTTAGCTCCTACAATGAGCAGTTCTTC	CAILSSYNEQFF
TRBJ1-1	TRBV11-1	16	TRBD1	-	TGTGCCAGCAGCCCCATGGACAGGGTGGGGTACACTGAAGCTTTCTTT	CASSPMDRVGYTEAFF
TRBJ1-2	TRBV18	14	-	-	TGTGCCAGCTCACCACGGGTTACTAACTATGGCTACACCTTC	CASSPRVTNYGYTF
TRBJ2-7	TRBV14	15	-	-	TGTGCCAGCAGCCCTAAGCCGGGACACTACTACGAGCAGTACTTC	CASSPKPGHYYEQYF
TRBJ2-7	TRBV18	14	TRBD1	once	TGTGCCAGCTCTCCCCCGGGACAGCCTTACGAGCAGTACTTC	CASSPPGQPYEQYF
TRBJ2-3	TRBV5-3	12	-	few	TGTGCCAGAAGCATCGACCCAGATACGCAGTATTTT	CARSIDPDTQYF
TRBJ2-2	TRBV7-6	13	-	-	TGTGCCAGCAGCTTACAATCAACCGGGGAGCTGTTTTTT	CASSLQSTGELFF
TRBJ2-1	TRBV4-1	13	-	-	TGCGCCAGCAGGCTAACTAGCAGCAATGAGCAGTTCTTC	CASRLTSSNEQFF
TRBJ1-3	TRBV5-1	16	-	-	TGCGCCAGCAGCTCGGGGGGCTCCCACTCTGGAAACACCATATATTTT	CASSSGGSHSGNTIYF
TRBJ2-3	TRBV4-2	17	-	-	TGTGCCAGCAGCCAAGATTACAAGGACTTTTACACAGATACGCAGTATTTT	CASSQDYKDFYTDTQYF
TRBJ2-7	TRBV10-3	15	TRBD2	-	TGTGCCATCAGTGAAAAAAGCGGGAGATTCTACGAGCAGTACTTC	CAISEKSGRFYEQYF
TRBJ1-1	TRBV19	14	-	-	TGTGCCAGTACCCTAGACCGGTGGAGCACTGAAGCTTTCTTT	CASTLDRWSTEAFF
TRBJ1-2	TRBV6-1	13	TRBD1	-	TGTGCCAGCAGTGAACAGGGGGCCAGTGGCTACACCTTC	CASSEQGASGYTF
TRBJ1-4	TRBV29-1	12	-	-	TGCAGCGTTGGCCATCCTAATGAAAAACTGTTTTTT	CSVGHPNEKLFF
TRBJ2-1	TRBV11-2	16	-	once	TGTGCCAGCACCAGGGCTGGAGGGGCAGGGAGCAATGAGCAGTTCTTC	CASTRAGGAGSNEQFF
TRBJ1-1	TRBV28	14	-	once	TGTGCCAGCAGCCCAACAGGGCTGGGCACTGAAGCTTTCTTT	CASSPTGLGTEAFF
TRBJ2-4	TRBV19	14	TRBD1	-	TGTGCCAGTAGTATGGGGACAGGGGAAAACATTCAGTACTTC	CASSMGTGENIQYF
TRBJ2-5	TRBV7-9	14	-	-	TGTGCCAGCAGCAAGCAGGGTTTCCAAGAGACCCAGTACTTC	CASSKQGFQETQYF
TRBJ2-3	TRBV5-1	13	-	few	TGCGCCACGGGGGGCGACGGCACAGATACGCAGTATTTT	CATGGDGTDTQYF
TRBJ2-1	TRBV29-1	15	-	-	TGCAGCGTTGGGCAGGGGGGAGGCTCCTACAATGAGCAGTTCTTC	CSVGQGGGSYNEQFF
TRBJ2-3	TRBV9	13	-	-	TGTGCCAGCAGCCCTCAGCAGGGAGATACGCAGTATTTT	CASSPQQGDTQYF
TRBJ2-7	TRBV2	13	-	-	TGTGCCAGCAGTGAAGGCTACAATTACGAGCAGTACTTC	CASSEGYNYEQYF
TRBJ1-2	TRBV5-8	16	TRBD1	-	TGTGCCAGCAGTCCCATCGGGGCAGGGGGCGGCTATGGCTACACCTTC	CASSPIGAGGGYGYTF
TRBJ2-7	TRBV6-5	13	-	-	TGTGCCAGCAGGCTACTGAGCTCCTACGAGCAGTACTTC	CASRLLSSYEQYF
TRBJ2-5	TRBV2	14	-	-	TGTGCCAGCAGTGAACAGAGCCAAGAAGAGACCCAGTACTTC	CASSEQSQEETQYF
TRBJ1-3	TRBV6-5	13	-	-	TGTGCCAGCAGGGCTACCTCTGGAAACACCATATATTTT	CASRATSGNTIYF
TRBJ1-5	TRBV7-9	12	-	few	TGTGCCAGCAGCTTAGGCGGCCAGCCCCAGCATTTT	CASSLGGQPQHF
TRBJ1-5	TRBV19	17	-	-	TGTGCCAGTAGTATGAGGATGGCCGGCGGGAGCAATCAGCCCCAGCATTTT	CASSMRMAGGSNQPQHF